This record concerns one T cell receptor (beta chain) sequence. What it binds is unknown. The sample belongs to a study of vaccination and CD4 T cells after COVID-19. Study-level information: Overlapping spike peptides from SARS-CoV-2, HCoV-NL63, HCoV-OC43 and HCoV-229E served to stimulate the cells. Findings and caveats of the study: Only relatively few convalescent patients were studied, and early post-infection timepoints were not analyzed.

Between the trimmed V and J ends, which lost 2 bases and 1 base, there was a span of 13 bases. Germline CDR1 and CDR2: MNHEY and SVGAGI. The CDR3 consists of 16 residues. Specified treatment: roughly 11-day PBMC culture with coronavirus spike peptide pools or control peptides (ViraFEST assay). Sequence data for DNA of cultured CD4+ T cells were generated by the Oncomine TCR Beta short-read assay. TCRdb passed the PCR reads through MiXCR, listing each CDR3 protein once. The data contain about 14,000 distinct CDR3 sequences, 75% to 80% of them singletons. The sequence came from a human donor who received a COVID-19 vaccine. The chain carries TRBV6-5 and TRBJ2-3, with a weak D call TRBD2 (6 bases). The source was CD4+ T cells from blood, cultured in vitro, collected after SARS-CoV-2 vaccination. CDR3 sequence (DNA): TGTGCCAGCAGTTACGGGCTGGGAGGCGGCACAGATACGCAGTATTTT. It yields the protein CASSYGLGGGTDTQYF.